This TCR beta chain was recorded in a study of T-cell memory formation after mild COVID-19. For the study at large: Most TCR clusters belonged to a single donor.

TCRdb redid the calling of the 5' RACE reads with MiXCR, one entry per CDR3 protein. Of under 650,000 distinct CDR3 sequences listed, more than 15% are singletons. This clonotype was picked up a small number of times. The antigen is undetermined. Study conclusions and caveats: Pre-infection memory held some responding clones, suggesting pre-existing cross-reactive T cells responded.

Germline assignment: CDR1 SGHRS and CDR2 YFSETQ. The CDR3 runs to 14 residues. Trimming took off 3 bases at V and 3 bases at J, with 11 bases between the two ends. V usage is TRBV5-1 and J usage is TRBJ2-3, with D maybe TRBD2 (5 bases). The TCR comes from an adult woman who had mild COVID-19 (a few samples of this study predate the infection). Cell type and time point are not known. Specimen: PBMCs or a T cell subset sorted from them (not recorded which). The CDR3 spells CASSWWRLTDTQYF. In DNA, the CDR3 is TGCGCCAGCAGCTGGTGGAGGTTGACAGATACGCAGTATTTT. Full variable domain (rest looked up from reference TRBV5-1 and TRBJ2-3): KAGVTQTPRYLIKTRGQQVTLSCSPISGHRSVSWYQQTPGQGLQFLFEYFSETQRNKGNFPGRFSGRQFSNSRSEMNVSTLELGDSALYLCASSWWRLTDTQYFGPGTRLTVL.